This record looks at one T cell receptor beta chain sequence and its context. Its specificity is not known. The data stem from a study of cytomegalovirus exposure and HLA in healthy donors. V dropped 0 bases and J dropped 5 bases, with 11 bases sitting between them. Germline CDR1 reads LNHNV; CDR2 reads YYDKDF (reference sequence). The CDR3 has 14 amino acids. It was healthy bone marrow donors who served as donors. General study results and limits: In an earlier analysis, productive rearrangement rates for most beta V segments clustered near 87% or 30%.

13 Jbeta primers and 60 Vbeta primers were used for the PCR. Produced via immunoSEQ multiplex PCR; TCRdb's table is partial and in-frame only. Its table lists under 130,000 clones. The genes are TRBV15 and TRBJ2-7; D is possibly TRBD2 (5 bases). The specimen sequenced was PBMCs. The sequence was obtained from a man aged 50-59 years in good health and CMV-seronegative. This CDR3 reads CATSRDEGSHEQYF. The CDR3 DNA sequence: TGTGCCACCAGCAGAGATGAGGGTAGCCACGAGCAGTACTTC.